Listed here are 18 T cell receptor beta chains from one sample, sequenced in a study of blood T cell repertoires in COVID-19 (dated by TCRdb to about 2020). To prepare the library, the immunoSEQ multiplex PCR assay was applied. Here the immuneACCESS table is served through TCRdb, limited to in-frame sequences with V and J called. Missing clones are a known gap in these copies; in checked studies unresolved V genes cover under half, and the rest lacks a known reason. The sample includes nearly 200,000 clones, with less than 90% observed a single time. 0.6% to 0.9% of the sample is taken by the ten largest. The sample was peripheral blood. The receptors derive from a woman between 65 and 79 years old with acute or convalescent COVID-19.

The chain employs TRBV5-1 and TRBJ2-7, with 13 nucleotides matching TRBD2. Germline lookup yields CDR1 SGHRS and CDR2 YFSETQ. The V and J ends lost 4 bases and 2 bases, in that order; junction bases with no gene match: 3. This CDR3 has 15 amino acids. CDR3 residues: CASSPGTSGTYEQYF. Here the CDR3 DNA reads TGCGCCAGCAGCCCTGGGACTAGCGGGACCTACGAGCAGTACTTC.

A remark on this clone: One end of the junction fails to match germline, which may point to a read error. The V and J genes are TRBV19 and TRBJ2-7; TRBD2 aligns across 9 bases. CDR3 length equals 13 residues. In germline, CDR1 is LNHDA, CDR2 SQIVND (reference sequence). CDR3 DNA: TGTGCCAGTAATATAGCGGGAGTAGGAGAGCAGTACTTC. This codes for CASNIAGVGEQYF.

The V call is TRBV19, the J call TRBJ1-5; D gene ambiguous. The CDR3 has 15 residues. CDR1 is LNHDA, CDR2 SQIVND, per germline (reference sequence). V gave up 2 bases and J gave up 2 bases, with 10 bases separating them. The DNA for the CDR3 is TGTGCCAGTAGTATAATAACGGAGGGCAATCAGCCCCAGCATTTT. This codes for CASSIITEGNQPQHF.

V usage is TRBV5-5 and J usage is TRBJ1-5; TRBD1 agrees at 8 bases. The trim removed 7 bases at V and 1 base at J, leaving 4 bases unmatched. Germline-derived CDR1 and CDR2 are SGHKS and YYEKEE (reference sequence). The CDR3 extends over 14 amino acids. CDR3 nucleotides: TGTGCCAGCGATCAGGGGGCAAGCAATCAGCCCCAGCATTTT. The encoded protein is CASDQGASNQPQHF.

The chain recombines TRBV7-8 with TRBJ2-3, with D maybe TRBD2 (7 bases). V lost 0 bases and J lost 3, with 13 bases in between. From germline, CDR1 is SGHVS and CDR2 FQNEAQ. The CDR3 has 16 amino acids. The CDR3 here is CASSLAGGPGTDTQYF. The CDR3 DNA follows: TGTGCCAGCAGCTTAGCCGGGGGGCCGGGTACAGATACGCAGTATTTT. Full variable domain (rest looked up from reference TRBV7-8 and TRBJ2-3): GAGVSQSPRYKVAKRGQDVALRCDPISGHVSLFWYQQALGQGPEFLTYFQNEAQLDKSGLPSDRFFAERPEGSVSTLKIQRTQQEDSAVYLCASSLAGGPGTDTQYFGPGTRLTVL.

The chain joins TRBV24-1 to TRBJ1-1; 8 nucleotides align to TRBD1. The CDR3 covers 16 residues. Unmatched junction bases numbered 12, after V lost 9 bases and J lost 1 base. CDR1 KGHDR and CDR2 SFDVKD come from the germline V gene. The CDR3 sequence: CATVRGQDKKNTEAFF. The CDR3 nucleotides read TGTGCCACCGTCCGGGGACAGGACAAGAAGAACACTGAAGCTTTCTTT.

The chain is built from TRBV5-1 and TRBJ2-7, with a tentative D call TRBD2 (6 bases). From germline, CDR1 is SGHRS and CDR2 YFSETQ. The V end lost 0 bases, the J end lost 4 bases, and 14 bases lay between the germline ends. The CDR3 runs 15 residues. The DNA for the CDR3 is TGCGCCAGCAGCTTGGAACTCTGGGGAGGATACGAGCAGTACTTC. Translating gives CASSLELWGGYEQYF.

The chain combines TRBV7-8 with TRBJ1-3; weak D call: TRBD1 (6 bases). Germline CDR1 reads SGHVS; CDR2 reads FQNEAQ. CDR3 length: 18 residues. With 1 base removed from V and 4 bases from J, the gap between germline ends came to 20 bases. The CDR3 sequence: CASSLGGQGVVLGNTIYF. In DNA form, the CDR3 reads TGTGCCAGCAGCTTAGGGGGGCAGGGCGTCGTGTTAGGAAACACCATATATTTT.

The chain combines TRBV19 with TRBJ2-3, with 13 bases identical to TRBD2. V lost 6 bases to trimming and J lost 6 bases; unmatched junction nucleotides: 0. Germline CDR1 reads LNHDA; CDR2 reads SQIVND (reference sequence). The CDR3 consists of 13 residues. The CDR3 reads CASRLAGGDTQYF. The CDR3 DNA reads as TGTGCCAGTAGACTAGCGGGAGGGGATACGCAGTATTTT.

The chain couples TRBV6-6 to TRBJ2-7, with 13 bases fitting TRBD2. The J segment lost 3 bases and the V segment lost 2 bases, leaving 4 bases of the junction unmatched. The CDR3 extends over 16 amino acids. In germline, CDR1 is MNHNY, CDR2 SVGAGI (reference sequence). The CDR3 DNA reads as TGTGCCAGCAGTTACCCGGGACTAGCGGGACGCTACGAGCAGTACTTC. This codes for CASSYPGLAGRYEQYF.

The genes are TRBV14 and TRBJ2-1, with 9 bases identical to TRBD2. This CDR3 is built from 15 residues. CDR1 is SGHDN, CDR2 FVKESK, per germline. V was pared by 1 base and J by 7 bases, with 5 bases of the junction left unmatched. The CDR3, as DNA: TGTGCCAGCAGCCAAGGCCTAGCGGGGACAAATGAGCAGTTCTTC. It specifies CASSQGLAGTNEQFF.

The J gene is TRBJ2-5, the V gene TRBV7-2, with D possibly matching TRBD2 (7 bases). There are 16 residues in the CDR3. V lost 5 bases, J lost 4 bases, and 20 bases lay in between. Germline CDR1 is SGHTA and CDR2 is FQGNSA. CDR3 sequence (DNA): TGTGCCAGCAGCCACAAACAAGGGGGGGGCGGAGAGACCCAGTACTTC. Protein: CASSHKQGGGGETQYF.

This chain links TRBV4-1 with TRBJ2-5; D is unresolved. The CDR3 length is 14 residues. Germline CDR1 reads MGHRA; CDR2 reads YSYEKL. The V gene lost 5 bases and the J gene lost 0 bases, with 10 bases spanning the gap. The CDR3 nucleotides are TGCGCCAGCAGCAGAGGATGGGACCAAGAGACCCAGTACTTC. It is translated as CASSRGWDQETQYF.

The CDR3 DNA reads as TGTGCCATCAGCCCGGACAGGGGGCGGAATCAGCCCCAGCATTTT. This codes for CAISPDRGRNQPQHF. The chain joins TRBV10-3 to TRBJ1-5; 11 nucleotides line up with TRBD1. The CDR3 length is 15 residues. Germline V gene data show CDR1 as ENHRY and CDR2 as SYGVKD. Trimming took 6 bases from V and 4 from J; bases not matched to a gene: 5.

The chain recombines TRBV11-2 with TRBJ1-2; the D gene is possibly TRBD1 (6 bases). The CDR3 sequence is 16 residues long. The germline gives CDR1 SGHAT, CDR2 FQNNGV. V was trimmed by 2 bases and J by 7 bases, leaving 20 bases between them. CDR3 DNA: TGTGCCAGCAGCTTAAAAGGCACAGGGAGGGCTTCTGGCTACACCTTC. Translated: CASSLKGTGRASGYTF.

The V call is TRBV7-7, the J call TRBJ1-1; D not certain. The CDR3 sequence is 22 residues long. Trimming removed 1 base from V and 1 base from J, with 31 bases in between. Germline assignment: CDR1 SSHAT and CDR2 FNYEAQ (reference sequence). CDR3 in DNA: TGTGCCAGCAGCTTAGAATCCACCTCCCCGGTTCAACGAGTAATCCAGAACACTGAAGCTTTCTTT. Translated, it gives CASSLESTSPVQRVIQNTEAFF.

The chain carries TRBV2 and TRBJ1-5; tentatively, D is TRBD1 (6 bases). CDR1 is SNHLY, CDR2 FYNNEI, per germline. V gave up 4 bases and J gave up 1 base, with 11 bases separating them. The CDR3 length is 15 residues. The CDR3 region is CASSAEGVSNQPQHF. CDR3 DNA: TGTGCCAGCAGTGCCGAGGGGGTAAGCAATCAGCCCCAGCATTTT.

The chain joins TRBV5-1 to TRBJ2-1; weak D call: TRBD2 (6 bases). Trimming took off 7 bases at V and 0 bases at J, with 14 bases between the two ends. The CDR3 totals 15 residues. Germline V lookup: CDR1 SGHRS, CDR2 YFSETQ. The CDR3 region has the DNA TGCGCCAGCTGCAGGGACTTTAGCTCCTACAATGAGCAGTTCTTC. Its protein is CASCRDFSSYNEQFF.